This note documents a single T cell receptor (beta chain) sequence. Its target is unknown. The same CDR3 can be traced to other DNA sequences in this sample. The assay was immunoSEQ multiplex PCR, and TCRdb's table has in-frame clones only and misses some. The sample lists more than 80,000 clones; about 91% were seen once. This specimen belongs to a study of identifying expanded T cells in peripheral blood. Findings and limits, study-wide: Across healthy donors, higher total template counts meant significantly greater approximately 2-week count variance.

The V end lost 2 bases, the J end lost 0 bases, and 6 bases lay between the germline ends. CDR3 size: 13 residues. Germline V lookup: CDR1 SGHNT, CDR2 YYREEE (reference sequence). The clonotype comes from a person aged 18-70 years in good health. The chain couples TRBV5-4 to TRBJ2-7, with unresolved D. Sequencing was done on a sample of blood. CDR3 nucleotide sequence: TGTGCCAGCAGCTTCGGCAGCTCCTACGAGCAGTACTTC. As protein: CASSFGSSYEQYF.